The 15 T cell receptor beta chains in this list originate from one sample, sequenced in a study of T cells after yellow fever vaccination. TCRdb passed the 5' RACE reads through MiXCR, listing each CDR3 protein once. The repertoire includes a few hundred thousand distinct CDR3 sequences, approximately 4% of them detected once, and roughly 19% sits in the top ten. Material: PBMCs, obtained 15 days after the yellow fever booster vaccination. These TCRs come from a man aged 18 to 29 who received the YFV17D yellow fever vaccine.

This chain uses TRBV18 with TRBJ1-6, with D unresolved. The CDR3 extends over 14 amino acids. Germline V gene data show CDR1 as KGHSH and CDR2 as LQKENI. The V and J ends lost 6 bases and 8 bases respectively, with 14 bases between them. The CDR3 region has the DNA TGTGCCAGCTCCCCAAGGGTCAAGGATTCACCCCTCCACTTT. Translation gives CASSPRVKDSPLHF. The full variable domain, its missing parts supplied by reference TRBV18 and TRBJ1-6, is NAGVMQNPRHLVRRRGQEARLRCSPMKGHSHVYWYRQLPEEGLKFMVYLQKENIIDESGMPKERFSAEFPKEGPSILRIQQVVRGDSAAYFCASSPRVKDSPLHFGNGTRLTVT.

This clonotype has at least ten counts. The chain carries TRBV5-1 and TRBJ2-1; TRBD2 matches 7 bases. V was clipped by 5 bases and J by 6 bases; unmatched bases: 11. This CDR3 is 15 amino acids long. Germline V gene sequence: CDR1 SGHRS, CDR2 YFSETQ. This chain's CDR3 is CASRSGTNLGNEQFF. The CDR3 DNA reads as TGCGCCAGCAGGTCCGGGACTAACTTAGGCAATGAGCAGTTCTTC.

This clonotype was recorded at least ten times. The CDR3: CASSMGDTQYF. The CDR3 DNA reads as TGTGCCAGCAGCATGGGAGATACGCAGTATTTT. The chain recombines TRBV7-2 with TRBJ2-3; the D is unclear. The length of the CDR3 is 11 residues. Germline assignment: CDR1 SGHTA and CDR2 FQGNSA. Trimming pared 5 bases from V and 5 bases from J, leaving 5 bases between.

In its sample, this clonotype was seen many times. This rearrangement joins TRBV20-1 to TRBJ1-2; 8 nucleotides agree with TRBD1. CDR1 is DFQATT and CDR2 is SNEGSKA in the germline V gene (reference sequence). This CDR3 has 14 amino acids. CDR3 residues: CSIPDPGGDYGYTF. In DNA, the CDR3 is TGCAGCATTCCGGACCCAGGGGGCGACTATGGCTACACCTTC.

Ten or more counts support this clonotype. The chain uses TRBV5-1 and TRBJ2-1, with D perhaps assigned TRBD1 or TRBD2 (5 bases each). Per germline, CDR1 SGHRS and CDR2 YFSETQ. Trimming took 1 base from V and 3 from J, leaving 14 bases between them. The CDR3 totals 16 residues. CDR3 nucleotide sequence: TGCGCCAGCAGCTTGTCCGGGACGGGGTACTACAATGAGCAGTTCTTC. Protein product: CASSLSGTGYYNEQFF.

This clonotype was counted at least ten times. J is TRBJ2-3 and V is TRBV7-9; D unresolved. The CDR3 spans 14 residues. CDR1 and CDR2 (germline): SEHNR, FQNEAQ (reference sequence). V lost 2 bases to trimming and J lost 4 bases, with 10 bases between them. The CDR3 is CASSLSWGADTQYF. The CDR3 nucleotides are TGTGCCAGCAGCTTATCGTGGGGTGCAGATACGCAGTATTTT.

This clonotype was seen at least ten times. The rearrangement uses TRBV6-1 and TRBJ2-1; D gene unclear. Germline CDR1 and CDR2: MNHNS and SASEGT. This CDR3 region has 13 residues. V was cut by 10 bases and J by 0 bases, with 10 bases left in between. CDR3 in amino acids: CATDGRSYNEQFF. The CDR3 DNA is TGTGCCACGGACGGTCGCTCCTACAATGAGCAGTTCTTC.

This clonotype was recorded many times. V is TRBV12-3 or TRBV12-4 and J is TRBJ2-7; D might be TRBD1 or TRBD2, each matching 5 bases. The CDR3 extends over 14 amino acids. V dropped 3 bases and J dropped 1 base, with 10 bases sitting between them. The CDR3 spells CASSLAGASYEQYF. CDR3 bases: TGTGCCAGCAGTTTGGCCGGGGCTTCCTACGAGCAGTACTTC.

This chain connects TRBV12-3 or TRBV12-4 to TRBJ2-2; the match to TRBD1 covers 10 bases. The ends lost 6 bases at V and 5 bases at J; junction bases unmatched: 6. This CDR3 region has 15 residues. CDR3 nucleotides: TGTGCCAGCAGCGCCGGGACAGGGGCAACCGGGGAGCTGTTTTTT. Residues: CASSAGTGATGELFF.

This clonotype was counted only a few times. V and J are TRBV20-1 and TRBJ2-7; TRBD2 matches at 8 bases. CDR3 length: 14 residues. Trimming at V came to 5 bases and at J to 6 bases, leaving 12 bases not matched to a gene. Germline CDR1 is DFQATT and CDR2 is SNEGSKA (reference sequence). CDR3 coding DNA: TGCAGTGCTGGCGTCCCTGGACTAGCTGCCGAGCAGTACGTC. It yields the protein CSAGVPGLAAEQYV.

In its sample, this clonotype was seen many times. V usage is TRBV15 and J usage is TRBJ1-1, with TRBD1 as a possible D gene (6 bases). The CDR3 totals 14 residues. Per germline, CDR1 LNHNV and CDR2 YYDKDF (reference sequence). V was cut by 1 base and J by 7 bases, with 13 bases left in between. CDR3 residues: CATSRAGRGIEAFF. DNA for the CDR3: TGTGCCACCAGCAGAGCGGGCAGGGGAATTGAAGCTTTCTTT.

This clonotype was counted many times. CDR3 in amino acids: CASSPSKRLLYEQYV. CDR3 coding DNA: TGTGCCAGCAGCCCATCAAAGAGGCTCCTCTACGAGCAGTACGTC. The chain joins TRBV7-3 to TRBJ2-7; D ambiguous. The CDR3 spans 15 residues. Looked up from germline, CDR1 is SGHTA and CDR2 is FQGTGA. V lost 5 bases to trimming and J lost 3 bases, with 17 bases between them.

This clonotype came up many times. The chain carries TRBV29-1 and TRBJ2-7, with no clear D. Trimming removed 2 bases from V and 6 bases from J, with 11 bases in between. The CDR3 has 12 residues. From germline, CDR1 is SQVTM and CDR2 ANQGSEA. CDR3 residues: CSVELTGGEQYF. CDR3 bases: TGCAGCGTTGAATTAACGGGCGGCGAGCAGTACTTC.

This clonotype was picked up many times. The chain uses TRBV7-2 and TRBJ1-1; maybe TRBD1 (6 bases). V lost 3 bases and J 1 base, leaving 9 bases between the germline ends. Germline V gene sequence: CDR1 SGHTA, CDR2 FQGNSA. The CDR3 spans 14 residues. This chain's CDR3 is CASSLDRQNTEAFF. The CDR3, as DNA: TGTGCCAGCAGCTTGGACAGACAGAACACTGAAGCTTTCTTT.

This clonotype occurred a few times. The rearrangement links TRBV19 to TRBJ1-2; D call uncertain. V was cut by 7 bases and J by 3 bases, with 12 bases left in between. The length of the CDR3 is 13 residues. Germline V gene lookup returns CDR1 LNHDA and CDR2 SQIVND (reference sequence). This CDR3 reads CASTLDGYYGYTF. DNA of the CDR3: TGTGCCAGTACCCTAGACGGATACTATGGCTACACCTTC.